The 20 T cell receptor beta chains given below trace back to one sample, sequenced in a study of PD-L1 blockade in urothelial cancer (dated by TCRdb to about 2017). Libraries were built with the immunoSEQ multiplex PCR assay. Held by TCRdb, this immuneACCESS table contains in-frame sequences only and omits some clones. Under half of the omission traces to an unresolved V gene where checked; the cause of the rest is unknown. The table for this sample lists tens of thousands of clones; about 80% of them were counted only once. The top ten clonotypes cover approximately 3.3% of the sample. Sequenced material: PBMCs, taken around atezolizumab (anti-PD-L1) treatment. These receptors were taken from a man in his 70s with urothelial cancer.

The V call is TRBV18, the J call TRBJ1-1; D remains unclear. CDR3 length: 13 residues. V was trimmed by 6 bases and J by 5 bases, leaving 13 bases between them. Germline lookup yields CDR1 KGHSH and CDR2 LQKENI. This CDR3 is CASSNSESTEAFF. The DNA for the CDR3 is TGTGCCAGCTCGAATTCCGAGTCAACTGAAGCTTTCTTT.

J is TRBJ2-3 and V is TRBV15, with a tentative D call TRBD1 (6 bases). The germline CDR1 and CDR2 sequences are LNHNV and YYDKDF (reference sequence). This CDR3 spans 15 amino acids. Trimming stripped 5 bases from V and 4 bases from J, with 16 bases between. The CDR3: CATSGSNRASDTQYF. CDR3 in DNA: TGTGCCACCAGCGGGTCGAACAGGGCCTCAGATACGCAGTATTTT.

The J gene is TRBJ2-5, the V gene TRBV7-8, with 9 positions matching TRBD1. Germline V gene lookup returns CDR1 SGHVS and CDR2 FQNEAQ. The CDR3 spans 14 residues. The V segment lost 4 bases and the J segment 1 base; nucleotides outside the gene matches: 1. This chain's CDR3 is CASSSDRGQETQYF. The CDR3 DNA reads as TGTGCCAGCAGCTCGGACAGGGGCCAAGAGACCCAGTACTTC.

The chain carries TRBV11-3 and TRBJ2-3, with a tentative D call TRBD2 (5 bases). The CDR3 spans 17 residues. The V gene's germline CDR1 is SGHNT and CDR2 YENEEA. V was cut by 1 base and J by 0 bases, with 14 bases left in between. CDR3 sequence (DNA): TGTGCCAGCAGCTTAGCAGTGTGGCGGACTAGCACAGATACGCAGTATTTT. This codes for CASSLAVWRTSTDTQYF.

The chain couples TRBV7-2 to TRBJ2-7; no firm D call. In germline, CDR1 is SGHTA, CDR2 FQGNSA. The CDR3 has 11 amino acids. Between the trimmed V and J ends, which lost 4 bases and 3 bases, there was a span of 4 bases. The CDR3 DNA reads TGTGCCAGCAGCTCCTACTACGAGCAGTACTTC. Translating gives CASSSYYEQYF.

The V and J genes are TRBV30 and TRBJ1-2, with D perhaps matching TRBD1 (5 bases). CDR3 size: 12 residues. In germline, CDR1 is GTSNPN, CDR2 SVGIG (reference sequence). Trimming cost V 2 bases and J 3 bases, with 7 bases left between them. The CDR3 DNA is TGTGCCTGGAGTAAGGGGTACTATGGCTACACCTTC. Protein sequence: CAWSKGYYGYTF. Filled out from reference TRBV30 and TRBJ1-2, the complete variable domain reads SQTIHQWPATLVQPVGSPLSLECTVEGTSNPNLYWYRQAAGRGLQLLFYSVGIGQISSEVPQNLSASRPQDRQFILSSKKLLLSDSGFYLCAWSKGYYGYTFGSGTRLTVV.

J is TRBJ2-7 and V is TRBV15; no firm D call. There are 13 residues in the CDR3. The germline V gene has CDR1 LNHNV and CDR2 YYDKDF (reference sequence). Trimming stripped 0 bases from V and 2 bases from J, with 5 bases between. CDR3 sequence reads: CATSRDQTYEQYF. In DNA form, the CDR3 reads TGTGCCACCAGCAGAGATCAGACCTACGAGCAGTACTTC.

This sequence joins TRBV23-1 and TRBJ2-5; 8 bases line up with TRBD1. TRBV23-1 falls under the ORF class, with uncertain function. With 7 bases clipped from V and 4 bases from J, the junction kept 14 bases outside the gene matches. The CDR3 consists of 16 residues. The CDR3 spells CASTPTGAGLGETQYF. As DNA, the CDR3 is TGCGCCAGCACCCCGACAGGGGCGGGGCTCGGAGAGACCCAGTACTTC.

The chain employs TRBV6-1 and TRBJ2-7; no definite D call. The CDR3 contains 12 residues. Germline CDR1 MNHNS, CDR2 SASEGT. Trimming removed 5 bases from V and 3 bases from J, with 8 bases in between. CDR3 coding DNA: TGTGCCAGCAGTCTGACACGCTACGAGCAGTACTTC. It specifies CASSLTRYEQYF.

The chain uses TRBV9 and TRBJ2-1; the match to TRBD1 covers 9 bases. This CDR3 spans 17 amino acids. CDR1 is SGDLS and CDR2 is YYNGEE in the germline V gene. V lost 2 bases and J lost 7; bases outside the gene matches: 13. CDR3 nucleotide sequence: TGTGCCAGCAGCGTCCGCTCACAGGGGGCAGGGGGTAATGAGCAGTTCTTC. As protein: CASSVRSQGAGGNEQFF.

The rearrangement links TRBV6-5 to TRBJ1-1; D gene uncertain. The CDR3 has 13 residues. CDR1 is MNHEY, CDR2 SVGAGI, per germline. V lost 7 bases and J lost 1, with 10 bases in between. The chain's CDR3 is CASIKPGNTEAFF. CDR3 bases: TGTGCCAGCATTAAGCCGGGGAACACTGAAGCTTTCTTT.

This sequence joins TRBV12-5 and TRBJ2-7, with 8 nucleotides matching TRBD2. Germline assignment: CDR1 LGHNT and CDR2 FRNRAP. V dropped 1 base and J dropped 4; count of bases not matched to a gene: 9. CDR3 size: 16 residues. The CDR3 loop reads CASGLGSQRERYEQYF. The CDR3 DNA reads TGTGCTAGTGGTTTGGGGAGTCAGCGGGAGCGATACGAGCAGTACTTC.

The chain links TRBV6-5 to TRBJ1-1, with D tentatively TRBD1 (6 bases). This CDR3 has 15 residues. Germline V lookup: CDR1 MNHEY, CDR2 SVGAGI. Trimming removed 0 bases at V and 1 base at J, with 9 bases between. DNA of the CDR3: TGTGCCAGCAGTTACTCGAGCAGGGGGAACACTGAAGCTTTCTTT. This translates into CASSYSSRGNTEAFF.

The rearrangement uses TRBV4-2 and TRBJ1-1, with 9 bases matching TRBD1. CDR1 LGHNA and CDR2 YNFKEQ come from the germline V gene. This CDR3 spans 13 amino acids. Unmatched junction bases numbered 2, after V lost 2 bases and J lost 7 bases. The CDR3 spells CASSQTGGLEAFF. CDR3 nucleotides: TGTGCCAGCAGCCAAACAGGGGGCCTTGAAGCTTTCTTT.

The gene calls are TRBV6-6 and TRBJ2-5; D is uncertain. This CDR3 has 15 amino acids. Germline lookup yields CDR1 MNHNY and CDR2 SVGAGI (reference sequence). The V end lost 0 bases, the J end lost 5 bases, and 13 bases lay between the germline ends. CDR3 nucleotides: TGTGCCAGCAGTTACTCGATGGCTTCCGGGGAGACCCAGTACTTC. Its translation: CASSYSMASGETQYF.

In regard to this clone: Other nucleotide sequences from this sample produce the same CDR3. This chain uses TRBV11-3 with TRBJ2-5; D remains ambiguous. Trimming took off 1 base at V and 4 bases at J, with 4 bases between the two ends. This CDR3 has 12 amino acids. CDR1 is SGHNT, CDR2 YENEEA, per germline. The CDR3 loop reads CASSLGRETQYF. CDR3 in DNA: TGTGCCAGCAGCTTAGGGAGAGAGACCCAGTACTTC.

The V and J genes are TRBV19 and TRBJ2-7, with 8 nucleotides matching TRBD1. This CDR3 has 14 amino acids. The junction had 0 bases not matched to a gene; V was cut back by 1 base and J by 1 base. CDR1 LNHDA and CDR2 SQIVND come from the germline V gene (reference sequence). CDR3 residues: CASSIGQGSYEQYF. The CDR3 DNA reads as TGTGCCAGTAGTATAGGACAGGGGTCCTACGAGCAGTACTTC.

The V and J genes are TRBV5-1 and TRBJ2-5; 7 bases fit TRBD1. The CDR3 is 14 amino acids. Germline V gives CDR1 SGHRS, CDR2 YFSETQ. Unmatched junction bases numbered 4, after V lost 3 bases and J lost 2 bases. CDR3 in amino acids: CASSSWTGQETQYF. The DNA of the CDR3 is TGCGCCAGCAGCTCGTGGACAGGTCAAGAGACCCAGTACTTC.

The chain combines TRBV5-1 with TRBJ1-3; D possibly corresponds to TRBD1 (5 bases). CDR3 length: 15 residues. The ends were cut back, 0 bases at V and 2 bases at J, with 9 bases in the middle. CDR1 and CDR2 from the germline V gene are SGHRS and YFSETQ. Here the CDR3 reads CASSLAGGPGNTIYF. In DNA, the CDR3 is TGCGCCAGCAGCTTGGCCGGGGGACCTGGAAACACCATATATTTT.

V gene TRBV5-6 combines with J gene TRBJ1-2; TRBD1 aligns across 10 bases. The CDR3 sequence is 16 residues long. Trimming cost V 0 bases and J 2 bases; bases outside gene matches: 4. In germline, CDR1 is SGHDT, CDR2 YYEEEE. The CDR3 DNA is TGTGCCAGCAGCTTGGCCTCGGGACAGGGGAACTATGGCTACACCTTC. This translates into CASSLASGQGNYGYTF.